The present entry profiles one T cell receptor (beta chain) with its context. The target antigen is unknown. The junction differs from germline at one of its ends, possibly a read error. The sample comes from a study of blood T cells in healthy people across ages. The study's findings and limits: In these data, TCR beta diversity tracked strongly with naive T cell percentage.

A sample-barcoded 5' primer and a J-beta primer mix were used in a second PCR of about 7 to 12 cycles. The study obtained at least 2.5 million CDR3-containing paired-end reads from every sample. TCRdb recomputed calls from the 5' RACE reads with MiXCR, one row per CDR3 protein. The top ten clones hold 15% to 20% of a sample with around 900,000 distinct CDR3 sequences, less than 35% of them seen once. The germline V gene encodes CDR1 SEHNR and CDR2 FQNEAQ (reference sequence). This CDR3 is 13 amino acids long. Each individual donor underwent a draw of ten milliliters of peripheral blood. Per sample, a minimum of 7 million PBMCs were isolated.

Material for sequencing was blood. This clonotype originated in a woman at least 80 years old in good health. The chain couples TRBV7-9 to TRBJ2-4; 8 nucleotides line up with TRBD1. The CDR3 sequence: CTSSSSDRVLRYF. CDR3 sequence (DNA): TGTACCAGCAGCTCGTCGGACAGGGTTTTGCGGTACTTC.